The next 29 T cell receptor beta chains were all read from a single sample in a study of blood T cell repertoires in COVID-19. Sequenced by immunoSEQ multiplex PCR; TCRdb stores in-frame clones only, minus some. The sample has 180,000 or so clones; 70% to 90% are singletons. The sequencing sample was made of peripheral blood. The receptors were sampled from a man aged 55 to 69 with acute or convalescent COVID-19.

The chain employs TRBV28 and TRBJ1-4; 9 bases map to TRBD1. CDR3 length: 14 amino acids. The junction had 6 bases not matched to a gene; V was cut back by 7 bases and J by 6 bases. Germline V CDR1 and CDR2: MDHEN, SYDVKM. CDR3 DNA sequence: TGTGCCAGCATCCGGACAGGGGATGATGAAAAACTGTTTTTT. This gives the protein CASIRTGDDEKLFF.

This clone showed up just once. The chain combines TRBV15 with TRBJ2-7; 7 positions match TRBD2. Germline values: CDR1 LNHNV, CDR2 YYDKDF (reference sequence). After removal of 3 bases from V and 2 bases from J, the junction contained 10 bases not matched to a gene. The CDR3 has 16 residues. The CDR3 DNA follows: TGTGCCACCAGCAGTGTGGATACGGGAGGCACCTACGAGCAGTACTTC. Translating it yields CATSSVDTGGTYEQYF.

Here the CDR3 DNA reads TGTGCCAGCAGTCCTTCTATGAACACTGAAGCTTTCTTT. It encodes CASSPSMNTEAFF. The V gene is TRBV28, the J gene TRBJ1-1; D remains ambiguous. The CDR3 contains 13 residues. In germline, CDR1 is MDHEN, CDR2 SYDVKM. Between the trimmed V and J ends, which lost 5 bases and 0 bases, there was a span of 7 bases.

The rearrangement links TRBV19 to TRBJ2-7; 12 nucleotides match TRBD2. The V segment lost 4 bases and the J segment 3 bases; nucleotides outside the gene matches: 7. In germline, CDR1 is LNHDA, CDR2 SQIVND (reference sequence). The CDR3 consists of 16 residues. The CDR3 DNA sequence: TGTGCCAGTAGTAGGAAGACTAGCGGGAGAGTCTACGAGCAGTACTTC. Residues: CASSRKTSGRVYEQYF.

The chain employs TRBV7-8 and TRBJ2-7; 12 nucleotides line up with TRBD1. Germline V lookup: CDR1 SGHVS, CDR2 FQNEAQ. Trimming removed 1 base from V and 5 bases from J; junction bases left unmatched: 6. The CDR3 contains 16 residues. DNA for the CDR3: TGTGCCAGCAGCTTAGAGGCCGGGACAGGGGGCCACGAGCAGTACTTC. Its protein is CASSLEAGTGGHEQYF.

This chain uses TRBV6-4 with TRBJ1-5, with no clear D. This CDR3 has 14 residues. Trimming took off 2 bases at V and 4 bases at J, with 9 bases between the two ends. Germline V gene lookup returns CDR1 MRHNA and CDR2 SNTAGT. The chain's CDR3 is CASSDEGGNQPQHF. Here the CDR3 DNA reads TGTGCCAGCAGTGACGAGGGAGGGAATCAGCCCCAGCATTTT.

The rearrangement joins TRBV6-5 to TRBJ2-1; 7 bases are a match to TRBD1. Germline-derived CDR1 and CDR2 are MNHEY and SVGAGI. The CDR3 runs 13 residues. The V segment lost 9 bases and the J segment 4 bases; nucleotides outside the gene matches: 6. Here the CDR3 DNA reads TGTGCCAGTACTGGGACAGCATACAATGAGCAGTTCTTC. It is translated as CASTGTAYNEQFF.

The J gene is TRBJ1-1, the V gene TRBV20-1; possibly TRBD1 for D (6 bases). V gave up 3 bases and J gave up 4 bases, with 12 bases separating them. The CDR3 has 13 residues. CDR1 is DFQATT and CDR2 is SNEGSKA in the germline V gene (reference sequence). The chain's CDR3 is CSASRDTTTEAFF. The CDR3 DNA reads TGCAGTGCTAGTCGGGACACTACCACTGAAGCTTTCTTT.

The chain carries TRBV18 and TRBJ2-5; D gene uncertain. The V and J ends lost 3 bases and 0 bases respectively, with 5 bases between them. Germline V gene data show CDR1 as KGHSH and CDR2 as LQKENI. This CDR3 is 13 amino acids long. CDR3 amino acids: CASSPPYQETQYF. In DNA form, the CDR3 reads TGTGCCAGCTCACCCCCTTACCAAGAGACCCAGTACTTC.

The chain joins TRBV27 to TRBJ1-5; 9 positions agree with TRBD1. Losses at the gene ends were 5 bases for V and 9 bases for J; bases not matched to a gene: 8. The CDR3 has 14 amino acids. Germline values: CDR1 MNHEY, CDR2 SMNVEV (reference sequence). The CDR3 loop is CASSKRGTGPPQHF. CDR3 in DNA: TGTGCCAGCAGTAAACGTGGGACAGGGCCGCCCCAGCATTTT.

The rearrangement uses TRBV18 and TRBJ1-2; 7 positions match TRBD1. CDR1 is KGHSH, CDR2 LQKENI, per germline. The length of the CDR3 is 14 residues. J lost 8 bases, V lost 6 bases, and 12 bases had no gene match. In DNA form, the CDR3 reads TGTGCCAGCTCTCAACAGGGGCAACTGGGCGGCTACACCTTC. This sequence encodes CASSQQGQLGGYTF.

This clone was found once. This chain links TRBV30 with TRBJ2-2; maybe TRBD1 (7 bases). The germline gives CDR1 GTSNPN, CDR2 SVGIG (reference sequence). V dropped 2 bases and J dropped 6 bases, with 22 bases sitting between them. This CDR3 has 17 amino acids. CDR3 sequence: CAWSFSGGSPHAGELFF. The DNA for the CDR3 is TGTGCCTGGAGTTTCTCAGGGGGGAGCCCTCACGCCGGGGAGCTGTTTTTT.

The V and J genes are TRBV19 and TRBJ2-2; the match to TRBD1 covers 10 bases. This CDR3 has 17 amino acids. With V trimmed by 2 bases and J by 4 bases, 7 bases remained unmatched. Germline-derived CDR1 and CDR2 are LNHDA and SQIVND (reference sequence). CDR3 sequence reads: CASSILLTGGPTGELFF. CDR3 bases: TGTGCCAGTAGTATACTCTTGACAGGGGGCCCCACCGGGGAGCTGTTTTTT.

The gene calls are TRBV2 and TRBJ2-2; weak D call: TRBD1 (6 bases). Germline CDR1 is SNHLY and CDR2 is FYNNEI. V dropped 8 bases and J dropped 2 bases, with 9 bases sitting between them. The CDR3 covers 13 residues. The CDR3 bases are TGTGCCAGCGCCAGGGGAAACACCGGGGAGCTGTTTTTT. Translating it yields CASARGNTGELFF.

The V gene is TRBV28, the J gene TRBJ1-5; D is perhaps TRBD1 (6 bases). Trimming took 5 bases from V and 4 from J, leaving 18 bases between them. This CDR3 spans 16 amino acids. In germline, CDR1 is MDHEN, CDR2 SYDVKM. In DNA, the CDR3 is TGTGCCAGCAGTCCTCTCCGTGGGACAAGAAATCAGCCCCAGCATTTT. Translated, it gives CASSPLRGTRNQPQHF.

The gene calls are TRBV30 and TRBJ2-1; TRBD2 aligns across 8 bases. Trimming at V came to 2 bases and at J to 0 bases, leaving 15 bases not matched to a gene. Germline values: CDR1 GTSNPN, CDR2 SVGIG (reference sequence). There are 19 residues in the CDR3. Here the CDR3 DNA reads TGTGCCTGGAGTTCCCGACAGATCCGAAGCGGGAGCTCCTACAATGAGCAGTTCTTC. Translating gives CAWSSRQIRSGSSYNEQFF.

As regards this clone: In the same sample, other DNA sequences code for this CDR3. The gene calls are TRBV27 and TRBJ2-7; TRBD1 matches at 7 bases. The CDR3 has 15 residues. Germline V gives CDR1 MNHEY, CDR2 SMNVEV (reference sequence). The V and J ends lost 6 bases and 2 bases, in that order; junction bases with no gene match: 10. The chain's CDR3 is CASRTYRDSPYEQYF. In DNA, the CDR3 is TGTGCCAGCAGGACATACCGGGACAGCCCCTACGAGCAGTACTTC.

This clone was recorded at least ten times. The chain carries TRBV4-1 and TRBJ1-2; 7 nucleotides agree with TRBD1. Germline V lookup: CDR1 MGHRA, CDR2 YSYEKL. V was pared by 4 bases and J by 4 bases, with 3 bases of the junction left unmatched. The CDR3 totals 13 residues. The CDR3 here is CASSRTGAYGYTF. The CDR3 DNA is TGCGCCAGCAGCCGAACAGGGGCCTATGGCTACACCTTC.

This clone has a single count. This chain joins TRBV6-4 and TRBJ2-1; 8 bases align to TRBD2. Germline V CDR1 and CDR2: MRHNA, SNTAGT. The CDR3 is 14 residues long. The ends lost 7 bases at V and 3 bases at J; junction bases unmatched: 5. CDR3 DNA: TGTGCCAGCAATACTAGCGGAGGCTACAATGAGCAGTTCTTC. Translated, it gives CASNTSGGYNEQFF.

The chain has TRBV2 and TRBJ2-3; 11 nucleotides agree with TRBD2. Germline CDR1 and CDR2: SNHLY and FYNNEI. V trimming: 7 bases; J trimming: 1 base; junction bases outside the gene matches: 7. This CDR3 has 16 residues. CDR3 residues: CASTPGTSGGTDTQYF. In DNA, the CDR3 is TGTGCCAGCACCCCCGGGACTAGCGGAGGCACAGATACGCAGTATTTT.

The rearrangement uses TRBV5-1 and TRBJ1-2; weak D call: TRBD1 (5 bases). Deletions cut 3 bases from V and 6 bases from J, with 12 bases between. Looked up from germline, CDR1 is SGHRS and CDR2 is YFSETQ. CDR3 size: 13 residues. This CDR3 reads CASSWGGGDGYTF. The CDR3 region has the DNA TGCGCCAGCAGCTGGGGCGGGGGTGATGGCTACACCTTC.

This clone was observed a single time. CDR3 nucleotide sequence: TGTGCCAGCAGCTTAGATGCAGGGTCCTACAATGAGCAGTTCTTC. It yields the protein CASSLDAGSYNEQFF. The genes are TRBV11-2 and TRBJ2-1, with D perhaps matching TRBD1 (5 bases). Germline CDR1 and CDR2: SGHAT and FQNNGV. V dropped 0 bases and J dropped 1 base, with 7 bases sitting between them. The CDR3 spans 15 residues.

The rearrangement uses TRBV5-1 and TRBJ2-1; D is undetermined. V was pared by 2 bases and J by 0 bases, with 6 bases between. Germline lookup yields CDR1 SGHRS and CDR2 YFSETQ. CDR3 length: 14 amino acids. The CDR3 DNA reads TGCGCCAGCAGCTTTGGGCGCTCCTACAATGAGCAGTTCTTC. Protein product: CASSFGRSYNEQFF.

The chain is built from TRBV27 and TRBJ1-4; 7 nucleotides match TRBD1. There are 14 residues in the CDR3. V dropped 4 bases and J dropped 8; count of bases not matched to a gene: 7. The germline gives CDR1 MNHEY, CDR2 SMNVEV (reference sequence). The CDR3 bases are TGTGCCAGCAGTTCCAGGACAGGCGGGGAAAAACTGTTTTTT. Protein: CASSSRTGGEKLFF.

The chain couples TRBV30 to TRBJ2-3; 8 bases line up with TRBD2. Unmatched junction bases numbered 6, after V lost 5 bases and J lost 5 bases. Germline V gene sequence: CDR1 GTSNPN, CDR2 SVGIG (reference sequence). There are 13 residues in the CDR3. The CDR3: CAWGRGGGDTQYF. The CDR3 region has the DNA TGTGCCTGGGGCCGGGGGGGAGGAGATACGCAGTATTTT. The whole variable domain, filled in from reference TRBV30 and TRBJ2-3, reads SQTIHQWPATLVQPVGSPLSLECTVEGTSNPNLYWYRQAAGRGLQLLFYSVGIGQISSEVPQNLSASRPQDRQFILSSKKLLLSDSGFYLCAWGRGGGDTQYFGPGTRLTVL.

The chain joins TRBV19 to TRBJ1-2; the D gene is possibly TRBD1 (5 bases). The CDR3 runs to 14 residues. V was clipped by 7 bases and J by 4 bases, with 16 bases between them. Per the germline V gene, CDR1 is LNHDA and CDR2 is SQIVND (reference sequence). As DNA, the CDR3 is TGTGCCAGTACCCCGCTCCGACAGTTCTATGGCTACACCTTC. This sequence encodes CASTPLRQFYGYTF.

The CDR3 spells CASSFRMLAGGRVRETQYF. The DNA for the CDR3 is TGTGCCAGCAGTTTTAGGATGCTAGCGGGAGGTCGGGTTAGGGAGACCCAGTACTTC. This chain uses TRBV27 with TRBJ2-5, with TRBD2 identical over 11 bases. There are 19 residues in the CDR3. After removal of 3 bases from V and 5 bases from J, the junction contained 17 bases not matched to a gene. Germline V gene lookup returns CDR1 MNHEY and CDR2 SMNVEV (reference sequence).

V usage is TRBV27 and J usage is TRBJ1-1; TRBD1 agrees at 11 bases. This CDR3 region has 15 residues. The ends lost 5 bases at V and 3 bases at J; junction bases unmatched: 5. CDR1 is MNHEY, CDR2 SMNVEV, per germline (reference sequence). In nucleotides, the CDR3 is TGTGCCAGCAGTGATCCGGGACAGGGGGACACTGAAGCTTTCTTT. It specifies CASSDPGQGDTEAFF.

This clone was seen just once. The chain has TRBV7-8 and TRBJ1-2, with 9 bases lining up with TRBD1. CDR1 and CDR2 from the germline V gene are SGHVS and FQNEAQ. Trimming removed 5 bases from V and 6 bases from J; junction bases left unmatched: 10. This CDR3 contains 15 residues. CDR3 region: CASSKRRDRVDGYTF. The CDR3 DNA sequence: TGTGCCAGCAGCAAGCGCCGGGACAGGGTCGATGGCTACACCTTC.